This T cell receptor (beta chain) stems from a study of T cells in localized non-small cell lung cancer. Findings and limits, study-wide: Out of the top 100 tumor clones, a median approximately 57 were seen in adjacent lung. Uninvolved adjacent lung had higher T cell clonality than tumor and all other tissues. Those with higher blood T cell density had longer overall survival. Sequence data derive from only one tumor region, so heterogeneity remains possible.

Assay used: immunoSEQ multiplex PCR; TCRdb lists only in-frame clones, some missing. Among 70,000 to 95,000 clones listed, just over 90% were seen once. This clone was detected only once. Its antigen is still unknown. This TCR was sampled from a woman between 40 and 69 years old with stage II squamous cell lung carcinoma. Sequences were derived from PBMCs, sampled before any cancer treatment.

The chain's CDR3 is CASSYSAGTGANVLTF. For the CDR3, the DNA is TGTGCCAGCAGTTACTCTGCAGGGACTGGGGCCAACGTCCTGACTTTC. This chain links TRBV6-5 with TRBJ2-6; perhaps TRBD1 as D (5 bases). Germline CDR1 MNHEY, CDR2 SVGAGI. The ends were cut back, 0 bases at V and 2 bases at J, with 8 bases in the middle. The CDR3 is 16 amino acids.